The T cell receptor beta chain under discussion was sequenced for a study of spatial heterogeneity in lung cancer. For the study at large: The donors, 70 to 80 patients with untreated early-stage non-small cell lung cancer, provided the samples. Median follow-up for sequenced PBMC samples was around two years after resection, when such samples existed. Unique TCR and UMI combinations averaged more than ten appearances each in raw reads. Sequencing consistently turned up more beta-chain sequences than alpha-chain sequences.

Germline trimming cut 6 bases from V and 6 bases from J; bases unmatched to any gene: 8. CDR1 and CDR2 (germline): DFQATT, SNEGSKA (reference sequence). The CDR3 sequence is 14 residues long. TCRdb ran MiXCR on the 5' RACE reads and lists one entry per CDR3 protein. The table shows roughly 70,000 distinct CDR3 sequences, with 7.5% to 10% occurring only once. Noted time point: blood at routine non-recurrence follow-up after resection. Sequencing was performed on PBMCs, taken at follow-up. The rearrangement links TRBV20-1 to TRBJ2-1, with TRBD2 matching over 10 bases. The sequence was collected from a female donor with early-stage non-small cell lung cancer. For the CDR3, the DNA is TGCAGTGCCCCCGGGGCTAGCGGGAGCAATGAGCAGTTCTTC. Protein sequence: CSAPGASGSNEQFF.